This is a list of T cell receptor beta chains from one sample in a study of spatial heterogeneity in lung cancer. TCRdb passed the 5' RACE reads through MiXCR, listing each CDR3 protein once. The sample yields about 1,300 distinct CDR3 sequences, 10% to 15% seen once. Sequencing used lung tumor tissue, obtained at surgery. The receptors come from a female donor with early-stage non-small cell lung cancer. The CDR3 runs from the conserved cysteine through the conserved F or W. Each record gives: clone size, J gene, V gene, D gene, CDR3 DNA, CDR3 protein. A D gene is named only where the DNA matches it firmly. Expanded clones are given a class, and other clones once, few, many or no size at all.

size: NA
J: TRBJ2-7
V: TRBV3-1
D: NA
DNA: TGTGCCAGCAGCCAAGGACTGGCAACCTACGAGCAGTACTTC
CDR3: CASSQGLATYEQYF

size: few
J: TRBJ2-7
V: TRBV19
D: NA
DNA: TGTGCCAGTAGTATAGACACCGAGTCCTACGAGCAGTACTTC
CDR3: CASSIDTESYEQYF

size: NA
J: TRBJ2-3
V: TRBV5-6
D: NA
DNA: TGTGCCAGCAGCTTTGCCAGGAGTCGCACAGATACGCAGTATTTT
CDR3: CASSFARSRTDTQYF

size: medium-sized
J: TRBJ2-1
V: TRBV4-3
D: TRBD2
DNA: TGCGCCAGCAGCCACCTTACTAGCGGGAGAAGGTATGAGCAGTTCTTC
CDR3: CASSHLTSGRRYEQFF

size: NA
J: TRBJ2-7
V: TRBV7-2
D: NA
DNA: TGTGCCAGCAGCTTGGCCCAAGCAGGTCCTTACGAGCAGTACTTC
CDR3: CASSLAQAGPYEQYF

size: medium-sized
J: TRBJ1-5
V: TRBV20-1
D: NA
DNA: TGCAGTGCTTCCGACGTCTTTAGCAATCAGCCCCAGCATTTT
CDR3: CSASDVFSNQPQHF

size: large
J: TRBJ2-2
V: TRBV7-8
D: TRBD2
DNA: TGTGCCAGCAGCCCCAGGACTAGCGGGACCGGGGAGCTGTTTTTT
CDR3: CASSPRTSGTGELFF

size: medium-sized
J: TRBJ2-2
V: TRBV5-1
D: NA
DNA: TGCGCCAGCAGGGCGGGACTTTTCACCGGGGAGCTGTTTTTT
CDR3: CASRAGLFTGELFF

size: many
J: TRBJ2-3
V: TRBV7-9
D: NA
DNA: TGTGCCAGCAGCTTGCCGGGGGACACAGATACGCAGTATTTT
CDR3: CASSLPGDTDTQYF

size: NA
J: TRBJ2-3
V: TRBV6-5
D: NA
DNA: TGTGCCAGCAGTTACCAGGCTAGCGAGACAGATACGCAGTATTTT
CDR3: CASSYQASETDTQYF

size: few
J: TRBJ2-1
V: TRBV4-2
D: NA
DNA: TGTGCCAGCAGCCCGGTCCTCAGCAATGAGCAGTTCTTC
CDR3: CASSPVLSNEQFF

size: large
J: TRBJ2-7
V: TRBV28
D: TRBD1
DNA: TGTGCCAGCAGTTCCGGGACAGGGTGGGTTGAGCAGTACTTC
CDR3: CASSSGTGWVEQYF

size: medium-sized
J: TRBJ2-3
V: TRBV19
D: NA
DNA: TGTGCCAGTAGCGGGGGAGTCACTAGCACAGATACGCAGTATTTT
CDR3: CASSGGVTSTDTQYF

size: medium-sized
J: TRBJ2-7
V: TRBV5-4
D: NA
DNA: TGTGCCAGCAGCTTGGCCGGAGAGGACGAGCAGTACTTC
CDR3: CASSLAGEDEQYF

size: large
J: TRBJ1-1
V: TRBV12-3/TRBV12-4
D: NA
DNA: TGTGCCAGCAGTTTATCAGGGGCTGGGGTGGACACTGAAGCTTTCTTT
CDR3: CASSLSGAGVDTEAFF

size: medium-sized
J: TRBJ2-5
V: TRBV5-1
D: TRBD2
DNA: TGCGCCAGCAGCTCCGGGACTAGCGGACAAGAGACCCAGTACTTC
CDR3: CASSSGTSGQETQYF

size: large
J: TRBJ2-7
V: TRBV16
D: NA
DNA: TGTGCCAGCAGTCCGGACCGGGGCTACGAGCAGTACTTC
CDR3: CASSPDRGYEQYF

size: many
J: TRBJ2-3
V: TRBV7-6
D: NA
DNA: TGTGCCAGCAGCTTAGTCTCAGATACGCAGTATTTT
CDR3: CASSLVSDTQYF

size: medium-sized
J: TRBJ1-1
V: TRBV14
D: NA
DNA: TGTGCCAGCAGCCTGGGAATAGTGAACACTGAAGCTTTCTTT
CDR3: CASSLGIVNTEAFF

size: NA
J: TRBJ2-7
V: TRBV7-2
D: NA
DNA: TGTGCCAGCAGCTTACTTCCCCTCAGCTCCTACGAGCAGTACTTC
CDR3: CASSLLPLSSYEQYF

size: medium-sized
J: TRBJ1-1
V: TRBV20-1
D: NA
DNA: TGCAGTGCTAGAAACCCACAGGGCTCGTACACTGAAGCTTTCTTT
CDR3: CSARNPQGSYTEAFF

size: large
J: TRBJ2-2
V: TRBV5-1
D: TRBD2
DNA: TGCGCCAGCAGCCTGGGACTAGCGCGGACCGGGGAGCTGTTTTTT
CDR3: CASSLGLARTGELFF

size: medium-sized
J: TRBJ2-5
V: TRBV20-1
D: NA
DNA: TGCAGTGCTAGAGATCCTCGGAGCCAAGAGACCCAGTACTTC
CDR3: CSARDPRSQETQYF

size: medium-sized
J: TRBJ2-7
V: TRBV6-2/TRBV6-3
D: NA
DNA: TGTGCCAGCAGGGACTCCGGGGTTACCTACGAGCAGTACTTC
CDR3: CASRDSGVTYEQYF

size: medium-sized
J: TRBJ2-3
V: TRBV12-3/TRBV12-4
D: NA
DNA: TGTGCCAGCAGTTCTCCAGCTAGAGATACGCAGTATTTT
CDR3: CASSSPARDTQYF

size: medium-sized
J: TRBJ1-5
V: TRBV20-1
D: NA
DNA: TGCAGTGCTAGCGCGGCGCAGGCGTTTGATCAGCCCCAGCATTTT
CDR3: CSASAAQAFDQPQHF